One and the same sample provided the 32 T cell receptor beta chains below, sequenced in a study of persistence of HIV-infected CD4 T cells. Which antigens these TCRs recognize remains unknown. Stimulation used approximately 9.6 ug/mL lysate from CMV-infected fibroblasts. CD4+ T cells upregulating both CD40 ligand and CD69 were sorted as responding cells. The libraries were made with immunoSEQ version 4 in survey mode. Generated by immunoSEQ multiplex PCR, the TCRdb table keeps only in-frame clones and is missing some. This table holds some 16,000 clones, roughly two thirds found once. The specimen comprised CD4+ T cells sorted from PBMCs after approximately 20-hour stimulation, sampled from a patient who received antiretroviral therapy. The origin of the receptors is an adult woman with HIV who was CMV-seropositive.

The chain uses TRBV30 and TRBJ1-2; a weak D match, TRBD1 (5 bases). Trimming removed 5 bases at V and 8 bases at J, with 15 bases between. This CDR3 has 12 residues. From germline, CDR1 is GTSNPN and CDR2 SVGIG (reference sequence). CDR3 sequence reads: CAWGTPGWGYTF. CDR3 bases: TGTGCCTGGGGGACCCCAGGGTGGGGCTACACCTTC.

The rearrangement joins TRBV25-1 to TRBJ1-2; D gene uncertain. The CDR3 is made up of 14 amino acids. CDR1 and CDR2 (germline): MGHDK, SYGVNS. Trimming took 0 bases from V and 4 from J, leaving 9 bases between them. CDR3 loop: CASSEYGDGYGYTF. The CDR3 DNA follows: TGTGCCAGCAGTGAATACGGCGACGGCTATGGCTACACCTTC.

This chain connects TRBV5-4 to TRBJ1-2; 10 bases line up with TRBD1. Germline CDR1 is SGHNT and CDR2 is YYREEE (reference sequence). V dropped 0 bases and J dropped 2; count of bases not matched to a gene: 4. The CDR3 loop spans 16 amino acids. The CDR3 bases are TGTGCCAGCAGCTTGGATTCGGGACAGGGGAACTATGGCTACACCTTC. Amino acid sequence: CASSLDSGQGNYGYTF.

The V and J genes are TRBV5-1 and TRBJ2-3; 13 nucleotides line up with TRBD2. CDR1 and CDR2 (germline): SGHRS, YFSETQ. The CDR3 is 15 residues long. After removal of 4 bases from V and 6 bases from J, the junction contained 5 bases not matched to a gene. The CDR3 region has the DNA TGCGCCAGCAGCATCCGACTAGCGGGGGGTGATACGCAGTATTTT. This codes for CASSIRLAGGDTQYF. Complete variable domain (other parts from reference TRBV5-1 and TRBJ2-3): KAGVTQTPRYLIKTRGQQVTLSCSPISGHRSVSWYQQTPGQGLQFLFEYFSETQRNKGNFPGRFSGRQFSNSRSEMNVSTLELGDSALYLCASSIRLAGGDTQYFGPGTRLTVL.

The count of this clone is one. The chain's CDR3 is CASSFRQGAGFGQFF. The CDR3 nucleotides read TGTGCCAGCAGCTTTCGGCAGGGGGCAGGTTTCGGGCAGTTCTTC. The chain employs TRBV5-5 and TRBJ2-1; 8 bases fit TRBD1. This CDR3 is 15 amino acids long. With V trimmed by 2 bases and J by 12 bases, 13 bases remained unmatched. Germline CDR1 and CDR2: SGHKS and YYEKEE (reference sequence).

The CDR3 DNA sequence: TGTGCCAGCAGCTTAGAGTCTAGTATGAATGAGCAGTTCTTC. Its translation is CASSLESSMNEQFF. The chain couples TRBV7-2 to TRBJ2-1; no clear D. Germline CDR1 and CDR2: SGHTA and FQGNSA. This CDR3 has 14 residues. Between the trimmed V and J ends, which lost 1 base and 7 bases, there was a span of 11 bases.

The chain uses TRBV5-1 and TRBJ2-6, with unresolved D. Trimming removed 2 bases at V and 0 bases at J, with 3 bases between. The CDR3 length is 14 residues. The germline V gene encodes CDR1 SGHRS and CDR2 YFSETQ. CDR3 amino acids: CASSFASGANVLTF. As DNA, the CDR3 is TGCGCCAGCAGCTTTGCCTCTGGGGCCAACGTCCTGACTTTC.

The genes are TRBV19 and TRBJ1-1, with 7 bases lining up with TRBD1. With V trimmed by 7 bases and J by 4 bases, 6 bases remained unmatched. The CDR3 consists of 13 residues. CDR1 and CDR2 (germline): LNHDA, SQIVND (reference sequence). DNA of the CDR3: TGTGCCAGTAATGTGAGGGGGCCCACTGAAGCTTTCTTT. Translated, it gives CASNVRGPTEAFF.

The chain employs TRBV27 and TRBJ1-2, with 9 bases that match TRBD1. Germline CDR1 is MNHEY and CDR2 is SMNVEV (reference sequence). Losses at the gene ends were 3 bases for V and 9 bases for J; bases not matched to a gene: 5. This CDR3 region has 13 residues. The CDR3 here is CASSLTGTGRYTF. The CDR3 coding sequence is TGTGCCAGCAGTTTGACCGGGACAGGGCGCTACACCTTC.

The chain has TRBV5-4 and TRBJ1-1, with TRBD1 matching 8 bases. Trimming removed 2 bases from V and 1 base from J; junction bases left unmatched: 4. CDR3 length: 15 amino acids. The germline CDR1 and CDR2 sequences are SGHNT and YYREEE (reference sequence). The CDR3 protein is CASSFLDRENTEAFF. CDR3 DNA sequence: TGTGCCAGCAGCTTTTTGGACAGGGAGAACACTGAAGCTTTCTTT.

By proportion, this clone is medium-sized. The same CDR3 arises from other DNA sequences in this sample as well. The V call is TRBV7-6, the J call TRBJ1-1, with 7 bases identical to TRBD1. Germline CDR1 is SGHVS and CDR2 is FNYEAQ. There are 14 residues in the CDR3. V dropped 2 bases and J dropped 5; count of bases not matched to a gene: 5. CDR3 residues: CASSLSRGKTEAFF. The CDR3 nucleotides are TGTGCCAGCAGCTTAAGCAGGGGGAAAACTGAAGCTTTCTTT.

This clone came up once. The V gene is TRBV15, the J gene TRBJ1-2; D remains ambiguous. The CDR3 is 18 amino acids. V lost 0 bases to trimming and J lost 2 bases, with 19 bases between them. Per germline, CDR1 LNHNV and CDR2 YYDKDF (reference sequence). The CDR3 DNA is TGTGCCACCAGCAGAGAAGCAACGTTGGTCGGCGAGAACTATGGCTACACCTTC. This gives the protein CATSREATLVGENYGYTF.

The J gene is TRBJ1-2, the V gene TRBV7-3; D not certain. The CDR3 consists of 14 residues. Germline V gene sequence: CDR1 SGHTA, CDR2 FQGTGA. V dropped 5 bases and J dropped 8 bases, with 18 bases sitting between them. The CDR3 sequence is CASSPLGEAGGYTF. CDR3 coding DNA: TGTGCCAGCAGCCCCTTGGGCGAGGCCGGCGGCTACACCTTC.

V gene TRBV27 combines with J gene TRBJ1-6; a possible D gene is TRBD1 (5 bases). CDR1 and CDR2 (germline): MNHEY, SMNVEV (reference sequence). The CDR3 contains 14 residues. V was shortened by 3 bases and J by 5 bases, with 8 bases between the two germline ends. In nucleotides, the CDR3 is TGTGCCAGCAGTTTTAGGGGTAATAATTCACCCCTCCACTTT. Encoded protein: CASSFRGNNSPLHF.

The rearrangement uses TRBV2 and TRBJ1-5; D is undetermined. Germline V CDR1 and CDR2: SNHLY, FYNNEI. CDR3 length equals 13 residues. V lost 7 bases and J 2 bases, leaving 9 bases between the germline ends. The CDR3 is CASKRDGNQPQHF. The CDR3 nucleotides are TGTGCCAGCAAGCGGGATGGCAATCAGCCCCAGCATTTT.

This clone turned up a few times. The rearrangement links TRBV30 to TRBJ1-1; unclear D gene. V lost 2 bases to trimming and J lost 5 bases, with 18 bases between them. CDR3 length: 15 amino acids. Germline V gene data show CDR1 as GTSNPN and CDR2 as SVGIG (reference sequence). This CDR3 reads CAWSPLGSGWTEAFF. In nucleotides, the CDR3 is TGTGCCTGGAGTCCACTAGGTAGTGGATGGACTGAAGCTTTCTTT.

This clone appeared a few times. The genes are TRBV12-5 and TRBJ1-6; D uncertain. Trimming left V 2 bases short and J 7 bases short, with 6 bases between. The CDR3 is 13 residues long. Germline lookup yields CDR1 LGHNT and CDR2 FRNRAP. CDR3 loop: CASGLFGNSPLHF. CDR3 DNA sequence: TGTGCTAGTGGTTTGTTTGGGAATTCACCCCTCCACTTT.

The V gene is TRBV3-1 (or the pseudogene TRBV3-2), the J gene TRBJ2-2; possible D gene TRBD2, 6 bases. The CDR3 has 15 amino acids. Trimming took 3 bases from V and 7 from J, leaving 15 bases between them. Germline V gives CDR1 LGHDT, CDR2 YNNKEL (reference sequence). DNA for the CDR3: TGTGCCAGCAGCCAGGTTGGGGGGTCTGGCGGGGAGCTGTTTTTT. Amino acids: CASSQVGGSGGELFF.

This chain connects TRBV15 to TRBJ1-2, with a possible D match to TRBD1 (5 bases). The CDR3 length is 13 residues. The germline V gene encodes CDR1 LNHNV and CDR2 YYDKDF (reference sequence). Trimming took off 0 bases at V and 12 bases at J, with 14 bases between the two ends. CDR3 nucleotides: TGTGCCACCAGCAGAGATGAAGGGGCTTTTAACACCTTC. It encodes CATSRDEGAFNTF.

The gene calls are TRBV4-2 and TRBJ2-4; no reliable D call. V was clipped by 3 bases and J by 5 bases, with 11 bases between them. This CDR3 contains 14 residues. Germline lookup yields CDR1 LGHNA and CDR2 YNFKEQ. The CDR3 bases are TGTGCCAGCAGCCAGGGCGATACAGAAAACATTCAGTACTTC. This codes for CASSQGDTENIQYF.

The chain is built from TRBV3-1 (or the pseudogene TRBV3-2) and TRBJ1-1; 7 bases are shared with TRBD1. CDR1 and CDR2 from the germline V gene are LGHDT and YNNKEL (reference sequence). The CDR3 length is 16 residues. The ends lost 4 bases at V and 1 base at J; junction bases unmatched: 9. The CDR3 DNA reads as TGTGCCAGCAGCCCCTACGTAGGGGGCGAGAACACTGAAGCTTTCTTT. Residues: CASSPYVGGENTEAFF.

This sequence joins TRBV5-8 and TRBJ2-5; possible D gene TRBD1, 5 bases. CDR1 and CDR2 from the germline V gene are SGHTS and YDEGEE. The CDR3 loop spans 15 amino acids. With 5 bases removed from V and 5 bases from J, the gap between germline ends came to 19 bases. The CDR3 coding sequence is TGTGCCAGCAGAGCGCAACCCAGGGTTTGGGAGACCCAGTACTTC. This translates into CASRAQPRVWETQYF.

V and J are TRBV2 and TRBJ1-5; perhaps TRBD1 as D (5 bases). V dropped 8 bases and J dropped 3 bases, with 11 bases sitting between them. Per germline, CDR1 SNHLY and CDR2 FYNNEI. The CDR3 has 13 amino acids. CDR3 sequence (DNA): TGTGCCAGCGCGACAGAGAACAATCAGCCCCAGCATTTT. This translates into CASATENNQPQHF.

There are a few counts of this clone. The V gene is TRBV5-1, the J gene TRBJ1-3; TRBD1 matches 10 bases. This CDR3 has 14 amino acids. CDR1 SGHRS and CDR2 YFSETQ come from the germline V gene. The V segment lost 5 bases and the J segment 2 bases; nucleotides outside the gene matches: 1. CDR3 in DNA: TGCGCCAGCAGGGACAGGGGGGCTGGAAACACCATATATTTT. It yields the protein CASRDRGAGNTIYF.

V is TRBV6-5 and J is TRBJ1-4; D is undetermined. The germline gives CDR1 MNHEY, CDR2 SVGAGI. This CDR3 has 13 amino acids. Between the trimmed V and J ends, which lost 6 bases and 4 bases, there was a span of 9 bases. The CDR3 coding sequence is TGTGCCAGCAGCCTGGTTGGTAATGAAAAACTGTTTTTT. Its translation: CASSLVGNEKLFF.

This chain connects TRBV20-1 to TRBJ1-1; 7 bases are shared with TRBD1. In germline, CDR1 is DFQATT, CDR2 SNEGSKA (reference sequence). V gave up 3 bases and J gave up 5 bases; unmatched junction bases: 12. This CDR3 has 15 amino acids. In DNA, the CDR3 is TGCAGTGCTAGTCGTAAGACAGGGAGGAGAACTGAAGCTTTCTTT. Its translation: CSASRKTGRRTEAFF.

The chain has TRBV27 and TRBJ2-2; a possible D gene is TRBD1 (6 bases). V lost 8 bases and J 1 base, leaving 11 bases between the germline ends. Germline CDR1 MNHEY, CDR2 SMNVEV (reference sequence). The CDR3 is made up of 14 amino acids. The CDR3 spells CASAWTVNTGELFF. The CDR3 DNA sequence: TGTGCCAGCGCATGGACAGTGAACACCGGGGAGCTGTTTTTT.

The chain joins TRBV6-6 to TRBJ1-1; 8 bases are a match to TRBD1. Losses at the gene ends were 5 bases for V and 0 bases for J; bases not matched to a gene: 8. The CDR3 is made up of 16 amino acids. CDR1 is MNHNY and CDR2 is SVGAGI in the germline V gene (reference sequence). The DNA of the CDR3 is TGTGCCAGCAGTACCCCAGGGGGCTTATTGAACACTGAAGCTTTCTTT. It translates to CASSTPGGLLNTEAFF.

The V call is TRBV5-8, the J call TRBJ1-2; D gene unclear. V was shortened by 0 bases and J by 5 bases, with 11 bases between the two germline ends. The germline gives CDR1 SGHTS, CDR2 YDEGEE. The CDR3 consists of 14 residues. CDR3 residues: CASSLAPGSYGYTF. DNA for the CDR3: TGTGCCAGCAGCTTGGCCCCAGGCTCTTATGGCTACACCTTC.

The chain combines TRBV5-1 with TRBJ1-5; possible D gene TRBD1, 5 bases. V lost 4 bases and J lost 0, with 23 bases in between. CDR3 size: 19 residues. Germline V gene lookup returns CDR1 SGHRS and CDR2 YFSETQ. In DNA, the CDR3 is TGCGCCAGCAGCCCCTTCGGGGGTTCCGGAGGGGCTAGCAATCAGCCCCAGCATTTT. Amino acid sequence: CASSPFGGSGGASNQPQHF.

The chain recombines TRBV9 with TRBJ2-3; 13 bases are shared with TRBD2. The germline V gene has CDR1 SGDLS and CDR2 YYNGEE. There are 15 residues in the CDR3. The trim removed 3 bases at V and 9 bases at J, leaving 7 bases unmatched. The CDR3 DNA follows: TGTGCCAGCAGCGAGCGGACTAGCGGGGGAGGAACGCAGTATTTT. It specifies CASSERTSGGGTQYF.

The CDR3 region has the DNA TGTGCCAGCAGCTTAGGGGCGGGGGGGCCAGATACGCAGTATTTT. This codes for CASSLGAGGPDTQYF. The chain recombines TRBV7-9 with TRBJ2-3; 9 nucleotides match TRBD2. CDR3 length equals 15 residues. J gave up 4 bases and V 1 base, and 3 bases lay outside the gene matches. Germline V gives CDR1 SEHNR, CDR2 FQNEAQ (reference sequence).